This TCR beta chain was recorded in a study of OX40 agonist ivuxolimab in advanced cancers. Study context: Prior checkpoint blockade (anti-PD-1, anti-PD-L1 or anti-CTLA-4) was permitted; approximately 40% had it. Whole-study findings and limits: Among the least clonally expanded were partial responders at 0.1-3.0 mg/kg. Antigens targeted by the expanded peripheral T cells were not determined.

This CDR3 spans 15 amino acids. The germline V and J ends were trimmed by 1 base and 7 bases, with 18 bases remaining between them. Germline loops: CDR1 SGHNT, CDR2 YYREEE (reference sequence). TCRdb's table, derived via immunoSEQ multiplex PCR, lists solely in-frame clones and lacks some. The data show 70,000 to 90,000 clones, with 70% to 90% seen just once and over 0.35% held by the top ten. With respect to this clone: The antigen remains undetermined.

The sample in question was CD4+ or CD8+ T cells sorted from blood, obtained in a trial of the OX40 agonist ivuxolimab. This receptor was identified in an adult with an advanced solid tumor such as melanoma, head and neck, liver or kidney cancer. The chain links TRBV5-4 to TRBJ2-7; D may correspond to TRBD1 or TRBD2 (5 bases each). Here the CDR3 DNA reads TGTGCCAGCAGCTTGTCGCAGTCCCCATGGGGGGAGCAGTACTTC. This codes for CASSLSQSPWGEQYF.